These T cell receptor beta chains were read from a single sample in a study of PD-L1 blockade in urothelial cancer. The method was immunoSEQ multiplex PCR; TCRdb's version includes in-frame clones alone and lacks a portion of them. This table has just over 50,000 clones, about 86% appearing once. The sequencing here drew on PBMCs, taken around atezolizumab (anti-PD-L1) treatment. The source of these receptors is a man aged 55 to 70 with urothelial cancer. CDR3s include the opening cysteine and the closing phenylalanine or tryptophan. A D gene is named only where the DNA matches it firmly. The size of a clone is reported for some rows only, either as once, few or many, or as a class for expanded clones.

CDR3 DNA | CDR3 protein | clone size | J gene | V gene | D gene
TGTGCCAGCAGCTCCCAAGGGACAGCGAACACTGAAGCTTTCTTT | CASSSQGTANTEAFF | . | TRBJ1-1 | TRBV11-3 | TRBD1
TGTGCCAGCAGTTCCCAGTCGGGGGTTGGCTACACCTTC | CASSSQSGVGYTF | once | TRBJ1-2 | TRBV7-9 | .
TGTGCCTGGAGTGTACTAGACGGGAGGGCAGATACGCAGTATTTT | CAWSVLDGRADTQYF | . | TRBJ2-3 | TRBV30 | TRBD2
TGTGCCAGCAGTTATATGGCTTCCAGTGAGCAGTTCTTC | CASSYMASSEQFF | . | TRBJ2-1 | TRBV27 | .
TGTGCCAGTAGTACGACAGTTCTCGGTAATGAAAAACTGTTTTTT | CASSTTVLGNEKLFF | . | TRBJ1-4 | TRBV19 | .
TGTGCCAGCAGCTTAATAGGACAGGGAGTATTATACGAGCAGTACTTC | CASSLIGQGVLYEQYF | . | TRBJ2-7 | TRBV7-9 | TRBD1
TGTGCCAGCAGCTCCGTACTAGCGGGAGTGGCCTACGAGCAGTACTTC | CASSSVLAGVAYEQYF | few | TRBJ2-7 | TRBV7-8 | TRBD2
TGTGCCAGCAGCTTGACAGGGAGTGGAAACACCATATATTTT | CASSLTGSGNTIYF | few | TRBJ1-3 | TRBV5-4 | .
TGTGCCAGCAGTTCGGGACAGGCCTCTTTAGCCAAAAACATTCAGTACTTC | CASSSGQASLAKNIQYF | . | TRBJ2-4 | TRBV27 | TRBD1
TGCGCCAGCACCCTCGCCCCGGGCTCTGGAAACACCATATATTTT | CASTLAPGSGNTIYF | . | TRBJ1-3 | TRBV5-1 | .
TGTGCCAGCAGCAAGGGACATCAGATCACCGGGGAGCTGTTTTTT | CASSKGHQITGELFF | . | TRBJ2-2 | TRBV7-2 | .
TGCGCCAGCAGCCTAGGTAGCGGGGGCCAAGAGACCCAGTACTTC | CASSLGSGGQETQYF | . | TRBJ2-5 | TRBV5-1 | TRBD2
TGTGCCAGCAGCGTGGCGGGGAGTGTGTACGAGCAGTACTTC | CASSVAGSVYEQYF | . | TRBJ2-7 | TRBV9 | .
TGTGCCAGCAGCCAACGCGGGACTAGCGGGATACAAGAGACCCAGTACTTC | CASSQRGTSGIQETQYF | . | TRBJ2-5 | TRBV4-2 | TRBD2
TGTGCCAGCAGCGTAGGTTCTGCCGGCGAGCAGTACTTC | CASSVGSAGEQYF | . | TRBJ2-7 | TRBV9 | .
TGTGCCAGCAGTTCCTGGACAGAGAGTTACTACGAGCAGTACTTC | CASSSWTESYYEQYF | . | TRBJ2-7 | TRBV28 | .
TGTGCCAGCAGCTTAGCTAGCGGGGGTCTGGAGACCCAGTACTTC | CASSLASGGLETQYF | . | TRBJ2-5 | TRBV11-2 | TRBD2
TGTGCCAGTAGTGGCACCCGCTCTGGAAACACCATATATTTT | CASSGTRSGNTIYF | . | TRBJ1-3 | TRBV19 | .
TGTGCCAGTAGTCCCCGGGACAGGTTCTACGAGCAGTACTTC | CASSPRDRFYEQYF | . | TRBJ2-7 | TRBV19 | TRBD1
TGTGCTAGTGCAGGATGGGTTCTACCATGCCCCTATGGCTACACCTTC | CASAGWVLPCPYGYTF | few | TRBJ1-2 | TRBV12-5 | .
TGTGCCAGCAGTGCCAGGGGGCGCGGGGATACTGAAGCTTTCTTT | CASSARGRGDTEAFF | . | TRBJ1-1 | TRBV6-1 | TRBD1
TGTGCCAGCAGCCAAGAAAGCGCTAGCGGGAGGTTCGGCGGCATTCAGTACTTC | CASSQESASGRFGGIQYF | . | TRBJ2-4 | TRBV4-2 | TRBD2
TGCGCCAGCAGCCAAGATGGTGTGGCGGGGGAGGGCGGTTGGCAGTTCTTC | CASSQDGVAGEGGWQFF | once | TRBJ2-1 | TRBV4-1 | TRBD2
TGTGCCAGCAGTTACGAAACCCCCGGCTACGAGCAGTACTTC | CASSYETPGYEQYF | . | TRBJ2-7 | TRBV6-6 | .
TGTGCCAGCAGCCTAGAGGTCTCGGCTAGCGGGAGAGGTGGCAAAAACATTCAGTACTTC | CASSLEVSASGRGGKNIQYF | . | TRBJ2-4 | TRBV11-2 | TRBD2
TGTGCCAGCAGCCTCAGGTCCTATGGCTACACCTTC | CASSLRSYGYTF | few | TRBJ1-2 | TRBV14 | .
TGCGCCAGCAGCCAGCGGGACCTTAAAGCCCTGTACTTC | CASSQRDLKALYF | . | TRBJ2-7 | TRBV4-3 | .
TGTGCCAGCAGCTTCGGACAACGCACGGCGAACACTGAAGCTTTCTTT | CASSFGQRTANTEAFF | once | TRBJ1-1 | TRBV5-4 | .
TGTGCCAGCAGTGACACTGCAGGGGGGCATCAGCCCCAGCATTTT | CASSDTAGGHQPQHF | . | TRBJ1-5 | TRBV6-4 | TRBD1
TGCGCCAGCAGCCCAGGGGCAGATACGCAGTATTTT | CASSPGADTQYF | . | TRBJ2-3 | TRBV10-1 | .
TGCGCCAGCAGCTTCGGACAGGGGGCGGTCGCCGCTGAAGCTTTCTTT | CASSFGQGAVAAEAFF | . | TRBJ1-1 | TRBV5-1 | TRBD1
TGTGCCAGCATAGCGGGCTTAGTTAACACCGGGGAGCTGTTTTTT | CASIAGLVNTGELFF | . | TRBJ2-2 | TRBV2 | TRBD2
TGTGCCAGCAGCTTGGGGGGACAGGGCACCTACGAGCAGTACTTC | CASSLGGQGTYEQYF | once | TRBJ2-7 | TRBV5-4 | TRBD1
TGCGCCAGCAGTCGGACTAGCGGGAACTACGAGCAGTACTTC | CASSRTSGNYEQYF | . | TRBJ2-7 | TRBV4-3 | TRBD2
TGTGCCAGCCGGACAGGCATGAACACTGAAGCTTTCTTT | CASRTGMNTEAFF | . | TRBJ1-1 | TRBV7-2 | TRBD1
TGCAGCGTGGTTGAACATGACAGGGGGCATCAGCCCCAGCATTTT | CSVVEHDRGHQPQHF | . | TRBJ1-5 | TRBV29-1 | TRBD1
TGTGCCAGCAGCACAGGACTAGCGGGAGAGGACGAGCAGTACTTC | CASSTGLAGEDEQYF | . | TRBJ2-7 | TRBV9 | TRBD2
TGTGCCAGCAGCTTTTCACTAGCGGGTCGCCACAATGAGCAGTTCTTC | CASSFSLAGRHNEQFF | . | TRBJ2-1 | TRBV5-6 | TRBD2
TGTGCCAGCAGCTTAGGGGGACAGGGGGCTGGGGAGCAGTTCTTC | CASSLGGQGAGEQFF | . | TRBJ2-1 | TRBV11-2 | TRBD1
TGTGCCAGTAGATACAGGGGAGATCATCAGCCCCAGCATTTT | CASRYRGDHQPQHF | . | TRBJ1-5 | TRBV19 | TRBD1
TGTGCCAGCAGCTCCGTTACTGAAGCTTTCTTT | CASSSVTEAFF | . | TRBJ1-1 | TRBV7-2 | .
TGTGCCAGCAGGAGTATAAGTAGCAATGAGCAGTTCTTC | CASRSISSNEQFF | . | TRBJ2-1 | TRBV7-8 | .
TGTGCCAGCAGCTCGAATATCGGGAGGGTGTCCTACAATGAGCAGTTCTTC | CASSSNIGRVSYNEQFF | . | TRBJ2-1 | TRBV11-3 | TRBD2
TGTGCCAGCAGTTTGGGACAGGGTTACTCCTACAATGAGCAGTTCTTC | CASSLGQGYSYNEQFF | . | TRBJ2-1 | TRBV27 | TRBD1
TGTGCCAGCAGCTTAAACAGACGAATGAACACTGAAGCTTTCTTT | CASSLNRRMNTEAFF | . | TRBJ1-1 | TRBV5-6 | .
TGTGCCTGGCAAGCGGGAGGACTCTACGAGCAGTACTTC | CAWQAGGLYEQYF | . | TRBJ2-7 | TRBV30 | TRBD2
TGTGCCAGCAGCTTTTGGGGGGGCGACGAGCAGTACTTC | CASSFWGGDEQYF | . | TRBJ2-7 | TRBV7-2 | .
TGTGCCAGCAGCTCCCGGGACAGAACCTACGAGCAGTACTTC | CASSSRDRTYEQYF | . | TRBJ2-7 | TRBV6-5 | TRBD1
TGTGCCAGTGGGGACAGGCCACAGAACACTGAAGCTTTCTTT | CASGDRPQNTEAFF | . | TRBJ1-1 | TRBV19 | TRBD1
TGTGCCAGCAGCCCCCCACCGGGATCATTTTACAATGAGCAGTTCTTC | CASSPPPGSFYNEQFF | . | TRBJ2-1 | TRBV5-6 | .
TGTGCCAGCAGTGAAGTTCAGTCGGGGTATGGCTACACCTTC | CASSEVQSGYGYTF | . | TRBJ1-2 | TRBV6-1 | .
TGTGCCAGCAGCGTAGATCCAGACAGCGACTTCTATGGCTACACCTTC | CASSVDPDSDFYGYTF | . | TRBJ1-2 | TRBV9 | .
TGTGCCAGCAGGGGACAGGGGGCTGAGACCCAGTACTTC | CASRGQGAETQYF | . | TRBJ2-5 | TRBV6-5 | TRBD1
TGTGCCTCCCTGGGACAGATGAACACTGAAGCTTTCTTT | CASLGQMNTEAFF | . | TRBJ1-1 | TRBV28 | TRBD1
TGCAGTGCCCCGAGCCGAGCTGAAGCTTTCTTT | CSAPSRAEAFF | once | TRBJ1-1 | TRBV20-1 | .
TGCGCCAGCAGCTCAGGGACAGACGGTGGATGGTCACCCCTCCACTTT | CASSSGTDGGWSPLHF | once | TRBJ1-6 | TRBV5-1 | TRBD1
TGTGCCAGCAGCCCAACCCCGACTAGCGACGAGCAGTACTTC | CASSPTPTSDEQYF | . | TRBJ2-7 | TRBV7-3 | TRBD2
TGTGCCAGCAGGATTGACAGGGAGTCTGGCTACACCTTC | CASRIDRESGYTF | . | TRBJ1-2 | TRBV28 | TRBD1
TGCGCCAGCAGTGAGAGCGGCGGGGCAGCCAATGAGCAGTTCTTC | CASSESGGAANEQFF | . | TRBJ2-1 | TRBV10-1 | .
TGTGCCAGCAGGCGAACCGGGTCCCTAGGCACACCCCTCCACTTT | CASRRTGSLGTPLHF | . | TRBJ1-6 | TRBV27 | .